These 30 T cell receptor beta chains originate from one sample sequenced in a study of cytomegalovirus exposure and HLA in healthy donors. The PCR was carried out with 60 Vbeta primers and 13 Jbeta primers. Profiling relied on immunoSEQ multiplex PCR, and the TCRdb table lists in-frame clones only, not all of them. This sample has some 95,000 clones, with over 75% found just once. Sequenced sample: PBMCs. These receptors all come from a man aged 50-59 years in good health and CMV-seropositive.

The chain recombines TRBV29-1 with TRBJ1-1; TRBD1 might be the D (5 bases). CDR3 size: 15 residues. CDR1 is SQVTM, CDR2 ANQGSEA, per germline. The V end lost 6 bases, the J end lost 0 bases, and 17 bases lay between the germline ends. The CDR3 region has the DNA TGCAGCGTGAGGGGAGTCGGGACTATGAACACTGAAGCTTTCTTT. Translated, it gives CSVRGVGTMNTEAFF.

This clone was observed a single time. The chain combines TRBV30 with TRBJ1-2; a possible D gene is TRBD1 (5 bases). The CDR3 sequence is 10 residues long. V was pared by 8 bases and J by 5 bases, with 9 bases between. The germline V gene has CDR1 GTSNPN and CDR2 SVGIG (reference sequence). The DNA for the CDR3 is TGTGCCGGGGGGGGGTATGGCTACACCTTC. It yields the protein CAGGGYGYTF. Variable domain in full (rest from reference TRBV30 and TRBJ1-2): SQTIHQWPATLVQPVGSPLSLECTVEGTSNPNLYWYRQAAGRGLQLLFYSVGIGQISSEVPQNLSASRPQDRQFILSSKKLLLSDSGFYLCAGGGYGYTFGSGTRLTVV.

The rearrangement uses TRBV29-1 and TRBJ2-7; D is perhaps TRBD1 (5 bases). Trimming took off 4 bases at V and 2 bases at J, with 9 bases between the two ends. This CDR3 region has 12 residues. From germline, CDR1 is SQVTM and CDR2 ANQGSEA. The CDR3 sequence is CSVAQGAYEQYF. CDR3 sequence (DNA): TGCAGCGTTGCCCAGGGCGCCTACGAGCAGTACTTC.

The sample holds a few counts of this clone. V usage is TRBV2 and J usage is TRBJ2-7; TRBD1 agrees at 12 bases. CDR3 size: 14 residues. In germline, CDR1 is SNHLY, CDR2 FYNNEI. Unmatched junction bases numbered 9, after V lost 9 bases and J lost 6 bases. This chain's CDR3 is CASKRDRGPVEQYF. The CDR3 DNA reads TGTGCCAGTAAACGGGACAGGGGGCCGGTCGAGCAGTACTTC. Filled out from reference TRBV2 and TRBJ2-7, the complete variable domain reads EPEVTQTPSHQVTQMGQEVILRCVPISNHLYFYWYRQILGQKVEFLVSFYNNEISEKSEIFDDQFSVERPDGSNFTLKIRSTKLEDSAMYFCASKRDRGPVEQYFGPGTRLTVT.

The chain carries TRBV30 and TRBJ2-3; 9 nucleotides agree with TRBD2. V trimming: 5 bases; J trimming: 0 bases; junction bases outside the gene matches: 6. This CDR3 has 15 residues. The germline CDR1 and CDR2 sequences are GTSNPN and SVGIG (reference sequence). The CDR3 DNA reads as TGTGCCTGGGGGCGGGGGGGCACTAGCACAGATACGCAGTATTTT. Protein sequence: CAWGRGGTSTDTQYF.

The chain joins TRBV5-1 to TRBJ1-1, with D unresolved. The germline V gene has CDR1 SGHRS and CDR2 YFSETQ. The CDR3 length is 13 residues. V was shortened by 2 bases and J by 1 base, with 6 bases between the two germline ends. The CDR3 is CASSFGRNTEAFF. In DNA, the CDR3 is TGCGCCAGCAGCTTTGGTAGGAACACTGAAGCTTTCTTT.

This clone was seen more than once but under ten times. The J gene is TRBJ2-1, the V gene TRBV5-1, with 7 bases identical to TRBD2. V lost 0 bases, J lost 5 bases, and 2 bases stayed unmatched. CDR1 is SGHRS, CDR2 YFSETQ, per germline. This CDR3 spans 14 amino acids. The CDR3 nucleotides are TGCGCCAGCAGCTTGGGGGGACTACACAATGAGCAGTTCTTC. This translates into CASSLGGLHNEQFF.

In regard to this clone: The junction and the germline gene differ at one end; a read error may be behind it. This sequence joins TRBV7-2 and TRBJ1-2; 8 bases line up with TRBD1. Germline V CDR1 and CDR2: SGHTA, FQGNSA. This CDR3 has 13 amino acids. The CDR3 loop reads CASSVRQGRDLIF. For the CDR3, the DNA is TGTGCCAGCAGCGTCCGACAGGGGCGCGACCTAATTTTC.

The chain employs TRBV28 and TRBJ1-4; TRBD1 is a possible D gene (5 bases). The germline CDR1 and CDR2 sequences are MDHEN and SYDVKM. CDR3 length equals 12 residues. V was clipped by 1 base and J by 14 bases, with 11 bases between them. The CDR3 nucleotides read TGTGCCAGCAGTTTATCCGGGGGTACCCTGTTTTTT. It specifies CASSLSGGTLFF.

The CDR3 here is CASSPAGGGTEAFF. CDR3 nucleotide sequence: TGTGCCAGCAGTCCGGCAGGGGGTGGCACTGAAGCTTTCTTT. The chain has TRBV27 and TRBJ1-1; TRBD1 agrees at 7 bases. V dropped 5 bases and J dropped 4; count of bases not matched to a gene: 7. From germline, CDR1 is MNHEY and CDR2 SMNVEV (reference sequence). The CDR3 loop spans 14 amino acids.

This clone appeared a few times. This chain links TRBV5-1 with TRBJ1-1; D gene uncertain. CDR1 and CDR2 (germline): SGHRS, YFSETQ. This CDR3 has 13 amino acids. Trimming left V 0 bases short and J 7 bases short, with 10 bases between. CDR3 bases: TGCGCCAGCAGCTTGGTAGGAGAAAATGAAGCTTTCTTT. Protein: CASSLVGENEAFF.

This rearrangement joins TRBV6-5 to TRBJ1-2; TRBD1 matches at 8 bases. CDR3 length equals 11 residues. In germline, CDR1 is MNHEY, CDR2 SVGAGI. V lost 5 bases and J lost 8; bases outside the gene matches: 1. CDR3 sequence: CASSGDRGYTF. The CDR3 DNA reads TGTGCCAGCAGTGGGGACAGGGGCTACACCTTC.

The rearrangement uses TRBV2 and TRBJ2-7; a possible D gene is TRBD1 (5 bases). Germline assignment: CDR1 SNHLY and CDR2 FYNNEI. The V gene lost 5 bases and the J gene lost 6 bases, with 17 bases spanning the gap. The CDR3 covers 14 residues. CDR3 sequence (DNA): TGTGCCAGCAGTATGCGACAGCAGACGTCCGAGCAGTACTTC. As protein: CASSMRQQTSEQYF.

The genes are TRBV19 and TRBJ2-2; TRBD1 might be the D (5 bases). Germline V gives CDR1 LNHDA, CDR2 SQIVND (reference sequence). The V and J ends lost 3 bases and 3 bases respectively, with 14 bases between them. CDR3 length: 16 residues. The CDR3 spells CASSILAGRHTGELFF. The CDR3 nucleotides are TGTGCCAGTAGTATTCTGGCAGGGCGACACACCGGGGAGCTGTTTTTT.

The chain combines TRBV6-1 with TRBJ2-7; TRBD1 might be the D (6 bases). CDR1 and CDR2 from the germline V gene are MNHNS and SASEGT. V dropped 7 bases and J dropped 2 bases, with 12 bases sitting between them. The CDR3 is 13 amino acids. The CDR3: CASMNRAPYEQYF. CDR3 nucleotides: TGTGCCAGCATGAACAGGGCCCCCTACGAGCAGTACTTC.

The chain is built from TRBV4-2 and TRBJ1-2, with D possibly matching TRBD1 (5 bases). The CDR3 consists of 14 residues. The germline V and J ends were trimmed by 4 bases and 3 bases, with 12 bases remaining between them. Germline lookup yields CDR1 LGHNA and CDR2 YNFKEQ. The CDR3 loop is CASSPGSGDYGYTF. For the CDR3, the DNA is TGTGCCAGCAGCCCAGGTTCGGGGGACTATGGCTACACCTTC.

This clone was seen once. J is TRBJ1-2 and V is TRBV11-2, with 9 bases fitting TRBD1. Germline V gene sequence: CDR1 SGHAT, CDR2 FQNNGV. The CDR3 spans 17 residues. Germline trimming cut 2 bases from V and 3 bases from J; bases unmatched to any gene: 10. CDR3 nucleotide sequence: TGTGCCAGCAGCTTATACCGGGACAGGGTAGGGTACTATGGCTACACCTTC. Its protein is CASSLYRDRVGYYGYTF.

The V call is TRBV27, the J call TRBJ2-4, with D possibly TRBD1 on 6 matching bases. V lost 2 bases and J lost 10, with 12 bases in between. The CDR3 consists of 13 residues. From germline, CDR1 is MNHEY and CDR2 SMNVEV (reference sequence). CDR3 coding DNA: TGTGCCAGCAGTTTAAAGGGGACAAGGATTCAGTACTTC. Translated, it gives CASSLKGTRIQYF.

The chain uses TRBV4-1 and TRBJ2-2, with D maybe TRBD1 (5 bases). Germline V gene data show CDR1 as MGHRA and CDR2 as YSYEKL. The CDR3 is made up of 14 amino acids. The germline V and J ends were trimmed by 4 bases and 4 bases, with 10 bases remaining between them. CDR3 sequence reads: CASSPKTVTGELFF. The CDR3 DNA is TGCGCCAGCAGCCCTAAGACAGTCACCGGGGAGCTGTTTTTT.

This chain links TRBV7-2 with TRBJ2-6; D unclear. Deletions cut 1 base from V and 0 bases from J, with 7 bases between. The CDR3 is 16 amino acids. CDR1 and CDR2 (germline): SGHTA, FQGNSA. The CDR3 region is CASSLEATSGANVLTF. In DNA, the CDR3 is TGTGCCAGCAGCTTAGAAGCCACCTCTGGGGCCAACGTCCTGACTTTC.

For this clone: A read error may account for a junction end that differs from germline. Distinct nucleotide sequences in the sample also encode this CDR3. The chain joins TRBV7-9 to TRBJ1-1, with D possibly TRBD1 on 6 matching bases. Per germline, CDR1 SEHNR and CDR2 FQNEAQ (reference sequence). The CDR3 contains 13 residues. CDR3 coding DNA: TGTGCCAGCAGTCGACAGGAGAACACTGAAGCCTTCTTT. Its translation: CASSRQENTEAFF.

This clone has a single count. The gene calls are TRBV4-3 and TRBJ1-2; D may be TRBD1 (5 bases). The CDR3 extends over 17 amino acids. The germline gives CDR1 LGHNA, CDR2 YSLEER. The ends were cut back, 0 bases at V and 7 bases at J, with 21 bases in the middle. The CDR3 spells CASSQDPAAGTVGGYTF. The DNA for the CDR3 is TGCGCCAGCAGCCAAGATCCTGCCGCGGGGACGGTGGGTGGCTACACCTTC.

This chain links TRBV19 with TRBJ2-2; D is perhaps TRBD1 (6 bases). This CDR3 region has 16 residues. Germline V CDR1 and CDR2: LNHDA, SQIVND (reference sequence). V lost 5 bases and J lost 0, with 13 bases in between. CDR3 DNA sequence: TGTGCCAGTAGTCCCCTGGGGGCACCGAACACCGGGGAGCTGTTTTTT. Translated, it gives CASSPLGAPNTGELFF.

The V and J genes are TRBV30 and TRBJ1-2; the D gene is possibly TRBD1 (6 bases). V lost 4 bases to trimming and J lost 7 bases, with 13 bases between them. There are 12 residues in the CDR3. The germline V gene encodes CDR1 GTSNPN and CDR2 SVGIG (reference sequence). CDR3: CAWTGTGFGYTF. In DNA, the CDR3 is TGTGCCTGGACCGGAACAGGGTTTGGCTACACCTTC.

The chain is built from TRBV19 and TRBJ2-5, with D tentatively TRBD2 (6 bases). Germline V gene sequence: CDR1 LNHDA, CDR2 SQIVND (reference sequence). Trimming removed 5 bases at V and 5 bases at J, with 21 bases between. The CDR3 spans 16 residues. The CDR3 reads CASSFLGRTAGETQYF. The CDR3 DNA reads TGTGCCAGTAGTTTTTTGGGACGCACGGCGGGGGAGACCCAGTACTTC.

In this sample, this clone turned up once. The CDR3 DNA sequence: TGTGCCAGCAGCTTAACGGGATTCGGAGAAAAACTGTTTTTT. Its translation is CASSLTGFGEKLFF. The chain is built from TRBV7-2 and TRBJ1-4; D remains unclear. Trimming removed 2 bases from V and 8 bases from J, with 12 bases in between. This CDR3 comprises 14 residues. The germline V gene has CDR1 SGHTA and CDR2 FQGNSA.

CDR3 sequence (DNA): TGTGCCAGCAGTTCCGGGAGAGCGAACACTGAAGCTTTCTTT. Translated: CASSSGRANTEAFF. The chain links TRBV28 to TRBJ1-1; no clear D gene. The V gene's germline CDR1 is MDHEN and CDR2 SYDVKM. V was cut by 4 bases and J by 1 base, with 10 bases left in between. This CDR3 is built from 14 residues.

In its sample, this clone was seen many times. J is TRBJ2-3 and V is TRBV9; maybe TRBD1 (5 bases). The CDR3 totals 16 residues. Trimming pared 0 bases from V and 7 bases from J, leaving 18 bases between. Germline lookup yields CDR1 SGDLS and CDR2 YYNGEE. The CDR3 loop reads CASSVVGDGAQHTQYF. The DNA for the CDR3 is TGTGCCAGCAGCGTAGTCGGTGATGGGGCACAGCATACGCAGTATTTT.

V usage is TRBV18 and J usage is TRBJ2-2, with 8 positions matching TRBD2. Germline V gene lookup returns CDR1 KGHSH and CDR2 LQKENI. This CDR3 contains 16 residues. V was pared by 6 bases and J by 1 base, with 7 bases of the junction left unmatched. Written as DNA, the CDR3 is TGTGCCAGCTCTAGAGGTCTAGCGGGGAACACCGGGGAGCTGTTTTTT. Its protein product is CASSRGLAGNTGELFF.

The chain recombines TRBV30 with TRBJ2-5, with 9 bases fitting TRBD2. CDR3 length: 16 amino acids. J was trimmed by 5 bases and V by 0 bases; bases with no gene match: 10. In germline, CDR1 is GTSNPN, CDR2 SVGIG (reference sequence). The CDR3 sequence is CAWSVSAGGPGETQYF. The DNA of the CDR3 is TGTGCCTGGAGTGTCTCAGCGGGGGGCCCCGGGGAGACCCAGTACTTC.